This TCR beta chain was sequenced in a study of siplizumab effects on memory and regulatory T cells. Sequencing was performed with immunoSEQ multiplex PCR; in TCRdb, only in-frame clones are kept and a portion is missing. The sample consists of 85,000 to 130,000 clones, about 90% of them appearing once. Germline V CDR1 and CDR2: SGHRS, YFSETQ. With 0 bases clipped from V and 7 bases from J, the junction kept 4 bases outside the gene matches. CDR3 length equals 16 residues. Sample: Tregs sorted from blood. The V and J genes are TRBV5-1 and TRBJ2-2; 12 bases map to TRBD2. This TCR was sampled from a human donor in good health. DNA of the CDR3: TGCGCCAGCAGCTTGGCCAAACTAGCGGGAGGCGGGGAGCTGTTTTTT. Translated: CASSLAKLAGGGELFF. Full variable domain (remainder filled in from reference TRBV5-1 and TRBJ2-2): KAGVTQTPRYLIKTRGQQVTLSCSPISGHRSVSWYQQTPGQGLQFLFEYFSETQRNKGNFPGRFSGRQFSNSRSEMNVSTLELGDSALYLCASSLAKLAGGGELFFGEGSRLTVL.